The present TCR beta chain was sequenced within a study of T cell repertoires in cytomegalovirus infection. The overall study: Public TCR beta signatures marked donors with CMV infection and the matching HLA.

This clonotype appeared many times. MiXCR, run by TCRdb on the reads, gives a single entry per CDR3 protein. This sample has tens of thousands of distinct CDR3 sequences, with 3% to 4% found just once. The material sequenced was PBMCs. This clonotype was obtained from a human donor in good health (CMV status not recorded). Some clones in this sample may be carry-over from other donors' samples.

DNA of the CDR3: TGTGCCAGCAGGGTTGGGGGTGGCGAGCAGTACTTC. This encodes CASRVGGGEQYF. The chain links TRBV7-9 to TRBJ2-7; D possibly uses TRBD1 or TRBD2 (5 bases each). The CDR3 spans 12 residues. The germline V and J ends were trimmed by 6 bases and 6 bases, with 12 bases remaining between them. In germline, CDR1 is SEHNR, CDR2 FQNEAQ (reference sequence). The whole variable domain, remainder taken from reference TRBV7-9 and TRBJ2-7, is DTGVSQNPRHKITKRGQNVTFRCDPISEHNRLYWYRQTLGQGPEFLTYFQNEAQLEKSRLLSDRFSAERPKGSFSTLEIQRTEQGDSAMYLCASRVGGGEQYFGPGTRLTVT.